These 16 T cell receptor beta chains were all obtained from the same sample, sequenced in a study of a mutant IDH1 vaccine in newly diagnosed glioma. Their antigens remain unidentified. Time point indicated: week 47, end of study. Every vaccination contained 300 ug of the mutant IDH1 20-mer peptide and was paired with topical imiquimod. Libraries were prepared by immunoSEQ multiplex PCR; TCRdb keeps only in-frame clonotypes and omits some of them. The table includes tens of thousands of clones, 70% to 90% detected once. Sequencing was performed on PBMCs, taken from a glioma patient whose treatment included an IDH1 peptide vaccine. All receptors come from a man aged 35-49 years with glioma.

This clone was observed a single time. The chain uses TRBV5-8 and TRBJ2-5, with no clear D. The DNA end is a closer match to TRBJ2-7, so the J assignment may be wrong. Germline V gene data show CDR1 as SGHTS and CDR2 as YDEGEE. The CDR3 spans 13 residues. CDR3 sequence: CASSFSFSYEQYF. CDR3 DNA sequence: TGTGCCAGCAGCTTCAGTTTTTCCTACGAGCAGTACTTC.

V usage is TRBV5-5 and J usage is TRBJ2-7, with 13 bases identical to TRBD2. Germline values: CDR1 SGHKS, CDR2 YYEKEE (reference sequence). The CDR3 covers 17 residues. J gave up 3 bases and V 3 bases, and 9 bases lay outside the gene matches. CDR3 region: CASSSLAGGLSGYEQYF. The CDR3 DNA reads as TGTGCCAGCAGCTCACTAGCGGGAGGGCTTTCGGGCTACGAGCAGTACTTC.

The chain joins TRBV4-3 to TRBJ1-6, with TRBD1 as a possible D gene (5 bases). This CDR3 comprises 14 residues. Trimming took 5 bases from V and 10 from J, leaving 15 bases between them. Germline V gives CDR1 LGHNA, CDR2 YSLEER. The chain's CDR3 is CASSGSRARSPLHF. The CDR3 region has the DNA TGCGCCAGCAGCGGAAGCAGGGCCCGCTCACCCCTCCACTTT.

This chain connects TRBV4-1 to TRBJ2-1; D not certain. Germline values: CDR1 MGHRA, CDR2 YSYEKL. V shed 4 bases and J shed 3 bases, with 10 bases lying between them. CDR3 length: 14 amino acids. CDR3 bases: TGCGCCAGCAGCCTACTCCGGATCTACAATGAGCAGTTCTTC. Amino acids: CASSLLRIYNEQFF.

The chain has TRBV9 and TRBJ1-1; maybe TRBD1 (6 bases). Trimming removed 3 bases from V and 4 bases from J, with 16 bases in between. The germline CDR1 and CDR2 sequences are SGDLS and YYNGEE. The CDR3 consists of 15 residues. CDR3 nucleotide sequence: TGTGCCAGCAGCGCACATCCGGGGGCGACCACTGAAGCTTTCTTT. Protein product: CASSAHPGATTEAFF.

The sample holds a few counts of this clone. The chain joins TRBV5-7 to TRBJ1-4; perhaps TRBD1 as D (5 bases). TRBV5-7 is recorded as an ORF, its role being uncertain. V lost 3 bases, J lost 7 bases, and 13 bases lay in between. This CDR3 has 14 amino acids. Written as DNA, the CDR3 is TGTGCCAGCAGCTCCAGGGTGGTTGGTGAAAAACTGTTTTTT. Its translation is CASSSRVVGEKLFF.

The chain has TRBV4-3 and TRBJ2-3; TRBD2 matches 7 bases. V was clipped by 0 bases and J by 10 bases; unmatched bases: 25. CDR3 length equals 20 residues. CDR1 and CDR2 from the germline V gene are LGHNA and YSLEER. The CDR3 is CASSQDTMREGLGRAQAQYF. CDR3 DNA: TGCGCCAGCAGCCAAGATACTATGAGGGAGGGCCTTGGGAGGGCCCAAGCGCAGTATTTT.

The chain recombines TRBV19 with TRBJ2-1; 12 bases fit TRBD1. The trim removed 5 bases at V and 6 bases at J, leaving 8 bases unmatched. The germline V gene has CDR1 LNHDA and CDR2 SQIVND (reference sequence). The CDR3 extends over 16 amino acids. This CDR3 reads CASSSLRDRGRNEQFF. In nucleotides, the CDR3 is TGTGCCAGTAGTTCACTCCGGGACAGGGGGCGCAATGAGCAGTTCTTC.

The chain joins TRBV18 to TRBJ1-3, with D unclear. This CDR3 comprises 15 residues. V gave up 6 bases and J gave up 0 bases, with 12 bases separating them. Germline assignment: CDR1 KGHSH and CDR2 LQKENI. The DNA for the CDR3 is TGTGCCAGCTCCCGAGGCGGGCGCTCTGGAAACACCATATATTTT. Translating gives CASSRGGRSGNTIYF.

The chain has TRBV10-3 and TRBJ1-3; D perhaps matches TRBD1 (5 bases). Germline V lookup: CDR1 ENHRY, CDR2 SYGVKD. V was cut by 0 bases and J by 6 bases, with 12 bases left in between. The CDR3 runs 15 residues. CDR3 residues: CAISESTGSENTIYF. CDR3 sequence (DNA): TGTGCCATCAGTGAGTCAACAGGATCCGAAAACACCATATATTTT.

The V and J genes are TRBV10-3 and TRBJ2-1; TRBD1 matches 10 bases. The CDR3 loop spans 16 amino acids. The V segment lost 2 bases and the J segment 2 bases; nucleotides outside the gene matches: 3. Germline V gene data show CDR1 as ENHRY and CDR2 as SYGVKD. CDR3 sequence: CAISEPGTGAYNEQFF. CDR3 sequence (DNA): TGTGCCATCAGTGAGCCCGGGACAGGGGCCTACAATGAGCAGTTCTTC.

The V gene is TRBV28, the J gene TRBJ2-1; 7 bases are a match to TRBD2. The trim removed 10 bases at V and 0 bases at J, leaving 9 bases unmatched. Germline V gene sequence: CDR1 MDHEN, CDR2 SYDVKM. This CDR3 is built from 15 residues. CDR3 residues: CATDGGSSSYNEQFF. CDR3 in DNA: TGTGCCACCGACGGGGGGTCTAGCTCCTACAATGAGCAGTTCTTC.

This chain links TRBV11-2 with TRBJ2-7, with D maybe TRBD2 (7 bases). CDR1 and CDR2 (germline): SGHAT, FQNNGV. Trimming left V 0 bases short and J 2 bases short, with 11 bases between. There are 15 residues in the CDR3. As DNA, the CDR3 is TGTGCCAGCAGCTTAGAGGGGGGGCCCCCCTACGAGCAGTACTTC. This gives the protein CASSLEGGPPYEQYF.

DNA for the CDR3: TGTGCCAGCAGCTCGACTCCCTTGGACAGGGGGCGGTACGAGCAGTACTTC. Its translation: CASSSTPLDRGRYEQYF. The V and J genes are TRBV7-6 and TRBJ2-7, with TRBD1 matching 11 bases. V was pared by 4 bases and J by 4 bases, with 12 bases of the junction left unmatched. Per germline, CDR1 SGHVS and CDR2 FNYEAQ. The CDR3 runs 17 residues. Full variable domain (remainder filled in from reference TRBV7-6 and TRBJ2-7): GAGVSQSPRYKVTKRGQDVALRCDPISGHVSLYWYRQALGQGPEFLTYFNYEAQQDKSGLPNDRFSAERPEGSISTLTIQRTEQRDSAMYRCASSSTPLDRGRYEQYFGPGTRLTVT.

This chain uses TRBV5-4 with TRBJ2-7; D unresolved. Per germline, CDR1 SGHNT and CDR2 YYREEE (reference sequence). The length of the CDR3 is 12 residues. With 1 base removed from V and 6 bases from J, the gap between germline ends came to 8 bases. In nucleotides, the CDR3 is TGTGCCAGCAGCTTGTGGGGTGCCGAGCAGTACTTC. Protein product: CASSLWGAEQYF.

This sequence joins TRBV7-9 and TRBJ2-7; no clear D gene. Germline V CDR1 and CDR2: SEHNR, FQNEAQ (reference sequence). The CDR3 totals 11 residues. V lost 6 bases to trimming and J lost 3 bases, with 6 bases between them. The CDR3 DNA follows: TGTGCCAGCAGTTACAACTACGAGCAGTACTTC. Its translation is CASSYNYEQYF.